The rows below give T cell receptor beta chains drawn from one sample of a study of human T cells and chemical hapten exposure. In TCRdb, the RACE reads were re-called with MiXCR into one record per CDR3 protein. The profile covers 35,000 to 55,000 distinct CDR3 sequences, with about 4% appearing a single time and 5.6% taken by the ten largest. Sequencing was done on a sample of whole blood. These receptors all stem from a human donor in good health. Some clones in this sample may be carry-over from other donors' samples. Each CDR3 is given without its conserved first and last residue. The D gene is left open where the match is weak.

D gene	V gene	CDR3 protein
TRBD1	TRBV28	ASSPQTGDSSEQY
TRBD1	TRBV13	ASSTGTGIFGNTIY
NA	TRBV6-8	ASPLPLPSYEQY
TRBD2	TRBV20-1	SARVSAGVGETQY
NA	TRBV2	ASTLLTATTEAF
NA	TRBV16	ASIGPPLETNYGYT
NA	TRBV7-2	ASTLSSVAIRNYEQY
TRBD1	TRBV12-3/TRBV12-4	ASSPQGSYGYT
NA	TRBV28	ASSWDLGGNQPQH
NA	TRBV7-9	ASSLVISDTYNEKLF
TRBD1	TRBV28	ASSLPSRRGIILGEQY
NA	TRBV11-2	ASSPPRRRENFYNSPLH
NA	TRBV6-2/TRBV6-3	ASSWGSPTTEQY
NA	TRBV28	ATRQYSNQPQH
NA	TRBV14	ASSQPGRETQY
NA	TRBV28	ASSHKPQVDPNVLT
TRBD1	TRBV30	AWRKRPGQSPYEQY
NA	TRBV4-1	ASSQDAGQNSNQPQH
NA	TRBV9	ASSVEFWARNEQF
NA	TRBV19	ASSMRRAPTGELF
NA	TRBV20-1	SASYNLRQF
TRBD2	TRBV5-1	ASSQLAGTDTQY
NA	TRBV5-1	ASSLFQQETQY
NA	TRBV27	ASSLKAVFSGANVLT
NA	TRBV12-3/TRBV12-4	ASSSIQGRGFPLH
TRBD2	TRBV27	ASGTPSGGGYSYEQY
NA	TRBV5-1	ASSFGLGDTQPQH
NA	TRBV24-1	ATSDSEGRGPQH
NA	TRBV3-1	ARSRQYKDTQY
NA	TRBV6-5	ASGSLTGANVLT
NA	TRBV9	ASSPTRVSYEQY
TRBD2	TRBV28	ASSPGGIYEQY
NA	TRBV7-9	ASSITGSSYEQY
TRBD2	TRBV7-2	ASSLQSGLAGVNEQF
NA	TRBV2	ASSEALLPQY
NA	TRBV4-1	ASSQDLRANTEAF
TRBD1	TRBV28	ASSPYEDRGYYEQY
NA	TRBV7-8	ASSFGMRAEAF
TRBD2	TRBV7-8	ASSELAGAPGNEQF
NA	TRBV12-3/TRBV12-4	ASSLLNRPRQPYNEQF
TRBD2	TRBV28	ASSPATSGSETQY
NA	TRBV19	ASTDVGTYTGELF
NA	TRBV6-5	ASNTGNRNTEAF
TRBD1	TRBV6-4	ASRPDRGFSGYT
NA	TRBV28	ASSLGWDEQF
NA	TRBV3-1	ASSQDPEDFLAKNIQY
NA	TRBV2	ASRAGDQPQH
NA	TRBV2	ASNPTGRWGKLF
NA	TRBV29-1	SVEDGQETQY
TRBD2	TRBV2	ATKRSSGRIGF
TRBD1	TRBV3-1	ASSLKTGGKTEITDTQY
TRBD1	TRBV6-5	ASSFGQVTEAF